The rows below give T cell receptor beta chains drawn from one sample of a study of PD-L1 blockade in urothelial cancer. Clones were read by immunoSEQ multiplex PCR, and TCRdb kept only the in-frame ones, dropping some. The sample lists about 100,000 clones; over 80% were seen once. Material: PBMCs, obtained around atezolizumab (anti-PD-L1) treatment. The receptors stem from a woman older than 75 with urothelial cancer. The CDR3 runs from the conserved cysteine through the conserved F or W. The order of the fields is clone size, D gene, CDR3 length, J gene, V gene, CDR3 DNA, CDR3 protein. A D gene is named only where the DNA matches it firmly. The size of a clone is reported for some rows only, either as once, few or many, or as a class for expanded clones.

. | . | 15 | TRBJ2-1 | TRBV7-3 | TGTGCCAGCAGCCTCGACAAAAACTCCTACAATGAGCAGTTCTTC | CASSLDKNSYNEQFF
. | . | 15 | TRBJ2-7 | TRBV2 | TGTGCCAGCACAGCGATGTCAGGGATCTCCTACGAGCAGTACTTC | CASTAMSGISYEQYF
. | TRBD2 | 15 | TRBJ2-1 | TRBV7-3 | TGTGCCAGCAGCCCCTCGGCGGGAGGTAACAATGAGCAGTTCTTC | CASSPSAGGNNEQFF
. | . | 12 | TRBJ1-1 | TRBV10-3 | TGTGCCATCAGTGCCCTCACAGGGGAAGCTTTCTTT | CAISALTGEAFF
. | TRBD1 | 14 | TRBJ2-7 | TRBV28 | TGTGCCAGCAACCTGGGACAGTCGGCCCTCGAGCAGTACTTC | CASNLGQSALEQYF
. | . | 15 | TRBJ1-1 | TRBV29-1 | TGCAGCGTTCGGGAGGCGCTCGGAATTGAGGCTGAAGCTTTCTTT | CSVREALGIEAEAFF
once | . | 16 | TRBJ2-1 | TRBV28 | TGTGCCAGCAGTTTATCCGGGACTCCCCCCCTGAATGAGCAGTTCTTC | CASSLSGTPPLNEQFF
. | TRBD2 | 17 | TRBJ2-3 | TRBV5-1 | TGCGCCAGCAGCCAAGGGACTAGCGGACCTTCAGGGGATACGCAGTATTTT | CASSQGTSGPSGDTQYF
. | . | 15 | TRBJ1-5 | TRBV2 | TGTGCCAGCAGTGAAGGGGGGGACCAGGGTCAGCCCCAGCATTTT | CASSEGGDQGQPQHF
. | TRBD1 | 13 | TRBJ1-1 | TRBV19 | TGTGCCAGTACCGGGACAGGGAGAACTGAAGCTTTCTTT | CASTGTGRTEAFF
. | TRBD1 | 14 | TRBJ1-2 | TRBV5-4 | TGTGCCAGCAGCGACAGGGTACGGGACTATGGCTACACCTTC | CASSDRVRDYGYTF
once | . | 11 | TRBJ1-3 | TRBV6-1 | TGTGCCAGCATACTCGGAAACACCATATATTTT | CASILGNTIYF
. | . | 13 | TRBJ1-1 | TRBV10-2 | TGCGCCAGCTTTCAGAGCGGTGGGGGGGAAGCTTTCTTT | CASFQSGGGEAFF
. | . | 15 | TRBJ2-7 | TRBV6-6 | TGTGCCAGCAGCCCCCGGCAGAGGAGAGACTACGAGCAGTACTTC | CASSPRQRRDYEQYF
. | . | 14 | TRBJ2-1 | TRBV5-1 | TGCGCCAGCAGCTTGGCGCATCTACGTAATGAGCAGTTCTTC | CASSLAHLRNEQFF
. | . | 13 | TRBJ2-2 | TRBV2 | TGTGCCAGCAGGGCCCAGGGGTTAGGGGAGCTGTTTTTT | CASRAQGLGELFF
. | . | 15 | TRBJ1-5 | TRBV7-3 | TGTGCCAGCAGCTTAACCGGCGGCCTTAATCAGCCCCAGCATTTT | CASSLTGGLNQPQHF
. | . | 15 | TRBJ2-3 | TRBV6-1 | TGTGCCAGCAGTGAATTAAGGGGGTTGTCAGATACGCAGTATTTT | CASSELRGLSDTQYF
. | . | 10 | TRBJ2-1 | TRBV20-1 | TGCAGTGCTTGGACACGCAATCAGTTCTTC | CSAWTRNQFF
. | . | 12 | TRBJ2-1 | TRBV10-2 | TGCGCCAGCAGTGAGCCACAGGGAAGGCAGTTCTTC | CASSEPQGRQFF
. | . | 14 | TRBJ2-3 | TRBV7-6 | TGTGCCAGCAGCTTAGCCCACAACACAGATACGCAGTATTTT | CASSLAHNTDTQYF
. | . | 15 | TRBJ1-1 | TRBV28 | TGTGCCAGCAGTACCAGGGGCAATTTAGTTGCTGAAGCTTTCTTT | CASSTRGNLVAEAFF
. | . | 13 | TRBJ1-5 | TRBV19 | TGTGCCAGTATGGCGGGGGGCAATCAGCCCCAGCATTTT | CASMAGGNQPQHF
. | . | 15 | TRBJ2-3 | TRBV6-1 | TGTGCCAGCAGTGAGTGGGGGCAGACCACAGATACGCAGTATTTT | CASSEWGQTTDTQYF
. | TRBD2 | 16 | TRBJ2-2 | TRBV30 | TGTGCCTGGAGTGTTAAAGCGGGAGGGCTTACCGGGGAGCTGTTTTTT | CAWSVKAGGLTGELFF
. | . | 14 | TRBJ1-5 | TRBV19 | TGTGCCAGTAGCGAAACAGGGCAGGGGCAGCCCCAGCATTTT | CASSETGQGQPQHF
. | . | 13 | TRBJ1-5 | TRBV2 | TGTGCCAGCAGCCCCGGGGGGCGTCAGCCCCAGCATTTT | CASSPGGRQPQHF
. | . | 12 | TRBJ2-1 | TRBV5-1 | TGCGCCAGCAGCATTACTAGGTCTGAGCAGTTCTTC | CASSITRSEQFF
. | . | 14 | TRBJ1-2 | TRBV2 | TGTGCCAGCAGTGATGCCCGGGCTAACTATGGCTACACCTTC | CASSDARANYGYTF
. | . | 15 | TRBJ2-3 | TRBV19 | TGTGCCAGTAGTACCGGGGTGCGTTCCACAGATACGCAGTATTTT | CASSTGVRSTDTQYF
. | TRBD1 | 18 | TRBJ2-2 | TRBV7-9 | TGTGCCAGCAGCTCGCCGGGACAGGGGATTCCGAACACCGGGGAGCTGTTTTTT | CASSSPGQGIPNTGELFF
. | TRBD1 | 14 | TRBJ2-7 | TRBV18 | TGTGCCAGCTCACTTACAGGGGGCCCGGAAGAGCAGTACTTC | CASSLTGGPEEQYF
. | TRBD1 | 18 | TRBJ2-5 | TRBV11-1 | TGTGCCAGCAGCTCTCCTCCCGGGACAGGGGGAGGGCAAGAGACCCAGTACTTC | CASSSPPGTGGGQETQYF
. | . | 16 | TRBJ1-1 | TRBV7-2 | TGTGCCAGCAGCTTACTTGCCAGGGGATTTGAGACTGAAGCTTTCTTT | CASSLLARGFETEAFF
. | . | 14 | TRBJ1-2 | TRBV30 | TGTGCCTGGGGAGACAGCCCCTACCTCTATGGCTACACCTTC | CAWGDSPYLYGYTF
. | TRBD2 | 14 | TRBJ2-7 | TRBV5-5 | TGTGCCAGCAGCTTGGGACTAGCGACGGGCGAGCAGTACTTC | CASSLGLATGEQYF
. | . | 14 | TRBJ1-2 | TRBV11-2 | TGTGCCAGCAGCCCTGGCCCGGGTCACTCGCGCTACACCTTC | CASSPGPGHSRYTF
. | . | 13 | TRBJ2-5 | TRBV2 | TGTGCCAGCGGCAGACTAGGTCAAGAGACCCAGTACTTC | CASGRLGQETQYF
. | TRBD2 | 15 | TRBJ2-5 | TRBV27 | TGTGCCAGCAGGTCCTATACGGGACTAGAAGGGACCCAGTACTTC | CASRSYTGLEGTQYF
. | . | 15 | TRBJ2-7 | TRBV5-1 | TGCGCCAGCAGCTTGGTTCCGGGATTGACCTACGAGCAGTACTTC | CASSLVPGLTYEQYF
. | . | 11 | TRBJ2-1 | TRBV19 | TGTGCCAGTAGTATTGAGGATGAGCAGTTCTTC | CASSIEDEQFF
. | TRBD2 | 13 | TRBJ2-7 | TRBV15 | TGTGCCACCAGCGTTAGCGGGAACTACGAGCAGTACTTC | CATSVSGNYEQYF
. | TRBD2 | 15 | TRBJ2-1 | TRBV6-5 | TGTGCCAGCAGTTTAGCGGGAGTCTCCTACAATGAGCAGTTCTTC | CASSLAGVSYNEQFF
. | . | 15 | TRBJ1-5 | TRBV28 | TGTGCCAGCAAAATCGTACTTTATAGCAATCAGCCCCAGCATTTT | CASKIVLYSNQPQHF
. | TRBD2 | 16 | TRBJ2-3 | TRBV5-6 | TGTGCCAGCAGCCCTGGGACTAGCGGGAATACAGATACGCAGTATTTT | CASSPGTSGNTDTQYF
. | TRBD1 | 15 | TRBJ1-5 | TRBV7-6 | TGTGCCAGCAGCTTGGGACAGGGAGTCAATCAGCCCCAGCATTTT | CASSLGQGVNQPQHF
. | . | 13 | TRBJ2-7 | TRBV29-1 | TGCAGCGTGATCCAGGGTAGGTCCTACGAGCAGTACTTC | CSVIQGRSYEQYF
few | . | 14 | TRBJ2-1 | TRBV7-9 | TGTGCCAGCAGCTCCTTCGCTACCTACAATGAGCAGTTCTTC | CASSSFATYNEQFF
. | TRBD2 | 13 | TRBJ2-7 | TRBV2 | TGTGCCAGCTTTGGACTAGCGGGAGTCGAGCAGTACTTC | CASFGLAGVEQYF
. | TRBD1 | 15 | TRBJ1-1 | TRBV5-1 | TGCGCCAGCAGCTCCGGGACAGGGCCGAACACTGAAGCTTTCTTT | CASSSGTGPNTEAFF
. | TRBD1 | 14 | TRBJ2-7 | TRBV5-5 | TGTGCCAGCAGCCCGGGACAGGGGTTTAACGAGCAGTACTTC | CASSPGQGFNEQYF